The text below deals with one TCR beta chain. This CDR3 contains 14 residues. CDR1 is MNHEY and CDR2 is SVGAGI in the germline V gene. V dropped 8 bases and J dropped 0 bases, with 11 bases sitting between them. This record comes from a study of blood T cell repertoires in COVID-19. Study-level information: The United States, Italy and Spain supplied acute and convalescent COVID-19 samples. In each case, the material was cDNA or gDNA derived from T cells, B-cell-depleted T cells, or PBMCs.

As handled by the study authors: Amplifying reference gene primers gave estimates of nucleated cell counts. Measured with immunoSEQ multiplex PCR; TCRdb has only the in-frame clones, and not every one. V, J and clone size derive from that table, while D and trimming were established from the DNA sequence. The table has about 320,000 clones, approximately 85% seen once; the top ten hold around 6.9%. The sequencing input was peripheral blood. This rearrangement joins TRBV6-5 to TRBJ1-3, with D tentatively TRBD1 (6 bases). The origin of this receptor is a human donor in a cohort sampled during active COVID-19. CDR3 in amino acids: CASRDTHSGNTIYF. Written as DNA, the CDR3 is TGTGCCAGCCGGGACACCCACTCTGGAAACACCATATATTTT.